This T cell receptor (beta chain) was documented in a study of T cell changes during pregnancy in multiple sclerosis (dated by TCRdb to between 2018 and 2021). Broadly, across the study: The study examined how the T cell repertoire changed over the course of pregnancy in women with multiple sclerosis.

The library was prepared using the immunoSEQ multiplex PCR assay. What TCRdb holds here is the immuneACCESS table cut down to in-frame rearrangements. Part of the clones is not present; checked against another copy, under half of the missing clones reflect an unresolved V gene, and the others are unexplained. A total of tens of thousands of clones appear in this sample, roughly 93% of them only once. Of the sample, around 2.3% falls within the top ten clones. About this clone itself: The target of this receptor is not known. No much larger clonotype is one base removed from it; base qualities were not supplied.

Sequencing used peripheral blood, obtained in the second trimester of pregnancy. This receptor was taken from a female donor with multiple sclerosis, enrolled in a pregnancy study.

The DNA sequence is given as TGTGCCAGTAGTATAGTCCCTTTACAGGGGGCAAAAAGAAATCAGCCCCAGCATTTT. Its translation reads: CASSIVPLQGAKRNQPQHF. The chain joins TRBV19 to TRBJ1-5; the central 9 bases match TRBD1. CDR1 and CDR2, looked up from the germline V gene (reference sequence), are LNHDA and SQIVND. The CDR3, cysteine through phenylalanine, is 19 amino acids long. Of the read, only the CDR3 DNA is kept; its 57 bases are in frame from base 1. Trimmed from V: 1 base; trimmed from J: 4 bases; junction bases lacking a gene match: 14.